A selection of T cell receptor beta chains follows, all from one sample in a study of blood T cell repertoires in COVID-19. The protocol was immunoSEQ multiplex PCR, while the TCRdb copy is restricted to in-frame clones and leaves out a portion. The table records roughly 97,000 clones, around 80% of them present only once. Sample: peripheral blood. The receptor source for this set is a man in his sixties or seventies with acute or convalescent COVID-19. CDR3s include the opening cysteine and the closing phenylalanine or tryptophan. Fields, in order: clone size, J gene, V gene, D gene, CDR3 protein, CDR3 DNA. The D gene is left open where the match is weak. Clone size, where shown, is once, few, many, or a class for clones that have expanded.

size: -
J: TRBJ1-5
V: TRBV3-1/TRBV3-2
D: -
CDR3: CASSHNRRDQPQHF
DNA: TGTGCCAGCAGCCACAACAGGAGGGATCAGCCCCAGCATTTT

size: -
J: TRBJ1-2
V: TRBV5-1
D: TRBD1
CDR3: CASSPEGTGGYTF
DNA: TGCGCCAGCAGCCCCGAGGGGACAGGCGGCTACACCTTC

size: once
J: TRBJ1-6
V: TRBV20-1
D: TRBD1
CDR3: CSASSRDSANSPLHF
DNA: TGCAGTGCTAGTTCCCGGGACAGCGCTAATTCACCCCTCCACTTT

size: -
J: TRBJ1-6
V: TRBV7-2
D: -
CDR3: CASSLRGSSPLHF
DNA: TGTGCCAGCAGCTTAAGGGGGAGTTCACCCCTCCACTTT

size: -
J: TRBJ1-4
V: TRBV7-2
D: -
CDR3: CASSRGPFWSNEKLFF
DNA: TGTGCCAGCAGTCGAGGGCCCTTTTGGTCTAATGAAAAACTGTTTTTT

size: -
J: TRBJ1-3
V: TRBV3-1/TRBV3-2
D: TRBD1
CDR3: CASSPRDRAQSGNTIYF
DNA: TGTGCCAGCAGCCCCCGGGACAGGGCCCAATCTGGAAACACCATATATTTT

size: -
J: TRBJ1-6
V: TRBV15
D: -
CDR3: CATSRGQPNNSPLHF
DNA: TGTGCCACCAGCAGAGGACAGCCTAATAATTCACCCCTCCACTTT

size: once
J: TRBJ1-1
V: TRBV6-5
D: -
CDR3: CASSSPHADGNNEAFF
DNA: TGTGCCAGCAGTTCCCCCCATGCGGACGGGAACAATGAAGCTTTCTTT

size: -
J: TRBJ2-7
V: TRBV5-4
D: -
CDR3: CASSSGGTSSYEQYF
DNA: TGTGCCAGCAGCTCCGGCGGGACGTCTTCCTACGAGCAGTACTTC

size: -
J: TRBJ2-7
V: TRBV2
D: TRBD1
CDR3: CASAGTGGSYEQYF
DNA: TGTGCCAGCGCCGGGACAGGGGGCTCATACGAGCAGTACTTC

size: few
J: TRBJ2-5
V: TRBV19
D: TRBD2
CDR3: CASGTSVETQYF
DNA: TGTGCCAGTGGGACTAGTGTCGAGACCCAGTACTTC

size: -
J: TRBJ2-5
V: TRBV28
D: -
CDR3: CASIGTRLGAETQYF
DNA: TGTGCCAGCATCGGGACTCGCCTAGGTGCGGAGACCCAGTACTTC

size: -
J: TRBJ1-2
V: TRBV28
D: -
CDR3: CASSEDDRPSSPFFRF
DNA: TGTGCCAGCAGTGAAGATGACAGGCCCTCGTCTCCCTTTTTCCGCTTC

size: -
J: TRBJ1-1
V: TRBV28
D: -
CDR3: CASIQLSVFTEAFF
DNA: TGTGCCAGCATCCAACTCAGCGTCTTTACTGAAGCTTTCTTT

size: -
J: TRBJ2-1
V: TRBV21-1
D: -
CDR3: CASSKAHSQRVHNEQFF
DNA: TGTGCCAGCAGCAAAGCTCATAGCCAGCGGGTCCACAATGAGCAGTTCTTC

size: -
J: TRBJ2-7
V: TRBV5-5
D: -
CDR3: CASSLAGVASYEQYF
DNA: TGTGCCAGCAGCTTGGCAGGCGTTGCCTCCTACGAGCAGTACTTC

size: -
J: TRBJ1-3
V: TRBV19
D: -
CDR3: CASKGNSISGNTIYF
DNA: TGTGCCAGTAAGGGGAACAGCATCTCTGGAAACACCATATATTTT